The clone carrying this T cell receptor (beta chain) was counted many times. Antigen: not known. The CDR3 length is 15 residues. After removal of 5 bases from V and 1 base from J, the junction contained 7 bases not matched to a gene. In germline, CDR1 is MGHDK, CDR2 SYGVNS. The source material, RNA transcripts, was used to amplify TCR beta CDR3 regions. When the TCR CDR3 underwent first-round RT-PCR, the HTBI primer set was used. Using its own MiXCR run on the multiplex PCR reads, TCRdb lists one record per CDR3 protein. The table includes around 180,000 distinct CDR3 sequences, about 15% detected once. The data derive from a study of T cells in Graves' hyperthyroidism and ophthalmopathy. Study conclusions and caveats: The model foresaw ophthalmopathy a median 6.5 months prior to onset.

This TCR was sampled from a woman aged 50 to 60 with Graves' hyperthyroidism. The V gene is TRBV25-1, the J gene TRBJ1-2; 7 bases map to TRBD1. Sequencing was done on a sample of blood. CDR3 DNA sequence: TGTGCCAGCAGTTGGACAGGAACTTTTAACTATGGCTACACCTTC. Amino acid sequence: CASSWTGTFNYGYTF.